This entry concerns a single T cell receptor (beta chain). Its specificity is unknown. It was with 60 Vbeta and 13 Jbeta primers that the PCR ran. Generated by immunoSEQ multiplex PCR, the TCRdb table keeps only in-frame clones and is missing some. Here the sample spans roughly 150,000 clones, 65% to 85% being singletons. This record comes from a study of cytomegalovirus exposure and HLA in healthy donors. Trimming left V 0 bases short and J 1 base short, with 9 bases between. The V gene's germline CDR1 is LNHNV and CDR2 YYDKDF (reference sequence). The CDR3 consists of 15 residues. Regarding the study as a whole: The study reported that TCR beta sequences accurately predicted HLA-A and HLA-B alleles in most subjects.

The origin of this receptor is a middle-aged woman in good health and CMV-seropositive. The rearrangement links TRBV15 to TRBJ1-2; D is ambiguous. The material sequenced was PBMCs. In DNA, the CDR3 is TGTGCCACCAGCAGAGACCTGGGAGTTAACTATGGCTACACCTTC. This sequence encodes CATSRDLGVNYGYTF.